This T cell receptor beta chain originates from a study of Tregs in tolerant kidney transplant recipients. Turning to this clone: As yet, its antigen is unknown.

Broader study findings: The small number of patients limits these findings pending further validation.

Data came from immunoSEQ multiplex PCR; TCRdb stores just in-frame clones and leaves some out. Of roughly 49,000 clones in the sample, about 90% were seen once. The TCR sequence derives from a human donor in good health. The source material was Tregs from blood.

CDR3 sequence: CASSSSRVGNTEAFF. The CDR3 region has the DNA TGTGCCAGCAGCTCCTCCCGTGTAGGGAACACTGAAGCTTTCTTT. This chain connects TRBV11-2 to TRBJ1-1; D remains unclear. V was pared by 4 bases and J by 1 base, with 13 bases between. CDR1 SGHAT and CDR2 FQNNGV come from the germline V gene. This CDR3 comprises 15 residues.